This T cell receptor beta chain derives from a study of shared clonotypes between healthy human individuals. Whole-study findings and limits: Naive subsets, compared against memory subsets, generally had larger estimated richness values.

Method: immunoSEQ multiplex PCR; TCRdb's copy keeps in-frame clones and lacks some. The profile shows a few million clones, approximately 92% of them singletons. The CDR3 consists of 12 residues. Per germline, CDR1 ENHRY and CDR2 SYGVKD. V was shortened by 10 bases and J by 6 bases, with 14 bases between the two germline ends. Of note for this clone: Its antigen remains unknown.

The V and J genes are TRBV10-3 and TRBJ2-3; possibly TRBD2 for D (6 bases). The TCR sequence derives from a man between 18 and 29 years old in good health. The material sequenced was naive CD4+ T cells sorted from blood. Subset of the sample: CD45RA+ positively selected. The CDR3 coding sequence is TGTGCCACCCACGGGGGAGCGGATACGCAGTATTTT. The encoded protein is CATHGGADTQYF.